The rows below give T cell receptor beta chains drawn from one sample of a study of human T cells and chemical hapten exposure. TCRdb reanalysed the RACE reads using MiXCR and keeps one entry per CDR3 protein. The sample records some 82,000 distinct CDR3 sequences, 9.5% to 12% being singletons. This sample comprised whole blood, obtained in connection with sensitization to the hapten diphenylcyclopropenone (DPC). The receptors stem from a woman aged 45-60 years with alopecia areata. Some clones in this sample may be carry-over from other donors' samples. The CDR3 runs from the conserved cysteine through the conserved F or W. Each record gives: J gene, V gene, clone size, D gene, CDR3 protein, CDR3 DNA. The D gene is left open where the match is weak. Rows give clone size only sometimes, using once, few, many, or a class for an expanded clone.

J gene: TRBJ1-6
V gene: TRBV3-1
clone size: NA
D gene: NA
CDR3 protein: CASSHREDNSPLHF
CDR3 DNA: TGTGCCAGCAGCCACCGGGAGGATAATTCACCCCTCCACTTT

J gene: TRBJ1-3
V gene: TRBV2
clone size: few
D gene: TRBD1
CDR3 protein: CASRQGEGNTIYF
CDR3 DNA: TGTGCCAGCAGACAGGGGGAAGGAAACACCATATATTTT

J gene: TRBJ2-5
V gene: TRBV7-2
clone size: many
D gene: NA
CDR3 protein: CASSFSRETQYF
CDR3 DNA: TGTGCCAGCAGCTTTAGCCGGGAGACCCAGTACTTC

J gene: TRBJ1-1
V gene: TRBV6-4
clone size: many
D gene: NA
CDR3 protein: CASSENMNTEAFF
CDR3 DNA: TGTGCCAGCAGTGAAAACATGAACACTGAAGCTTTCTTT

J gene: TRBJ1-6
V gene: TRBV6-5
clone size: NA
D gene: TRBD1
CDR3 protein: CASRKTGTASPLHF
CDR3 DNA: TGTGCCAGCAGAAAGACAGGGACGGCCTCACCCCTCCACTTT

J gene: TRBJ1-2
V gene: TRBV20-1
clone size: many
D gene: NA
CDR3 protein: CSALGGTGNYGYTF
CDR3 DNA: TGCAGTGCCCTGGGGGGGACGGGAAACTATGGCTACACCTTC

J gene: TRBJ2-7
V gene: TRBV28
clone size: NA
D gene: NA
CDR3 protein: CASSLVTGSYEQYF
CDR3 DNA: TGTGCCAGCAGTTTAGTGACAGGATCCTACGAGCAGTACTTC

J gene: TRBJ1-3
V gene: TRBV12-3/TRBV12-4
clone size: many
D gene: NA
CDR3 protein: CASSLAGFGNTIYF
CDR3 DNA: TGTGCCAGCAGTTTAGCAGGGTTTGGAAACACCATATATTTT

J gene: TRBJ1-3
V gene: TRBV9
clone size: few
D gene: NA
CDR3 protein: CASSVGSTIGNTIYF
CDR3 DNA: TGTGCCAGCAGCGTAGGCAGTACGATCGGAAACACCATATATTTT

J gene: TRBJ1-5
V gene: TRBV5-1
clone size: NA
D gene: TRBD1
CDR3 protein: CASSWGTGKGQPQHF
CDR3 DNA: TGCGCCAGCAGCTGGGGGACAGGGAAGGGTCAGCCCCAGCATTTT

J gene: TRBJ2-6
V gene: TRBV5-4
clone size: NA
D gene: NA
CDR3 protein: CASSLGQWDFSGANVLTF
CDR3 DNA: TGTGCCAGCAGCTTAGGCCAATGGGACTTCTCTGGGGCCAACGTCCTGACTTTC

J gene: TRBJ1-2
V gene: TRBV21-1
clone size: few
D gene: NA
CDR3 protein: CASSKLTHYGYTF
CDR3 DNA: TGTGCCAGCAGCAAATTGACCCACTATGGCTACACCTTC

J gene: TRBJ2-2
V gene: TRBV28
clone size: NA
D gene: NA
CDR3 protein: CASLGMALPNTGELFF
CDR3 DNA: TGTGCCAGCCTTGGGATGGCGCTCCCGAACACCGGGGAGCTGTTTTTT

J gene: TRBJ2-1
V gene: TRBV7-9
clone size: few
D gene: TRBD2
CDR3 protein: CASSPPGLAETEQFF
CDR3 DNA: TGTGCCAGCAGCCCGCCGGGACTAGCGGAGACTGAGCAGTTCTTC

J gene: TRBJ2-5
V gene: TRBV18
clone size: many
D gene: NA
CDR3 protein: CASSPLVSETQYF
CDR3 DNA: TGTGCCAGCTCACCACTTGTCAGCGAGACCCAGTACTTC

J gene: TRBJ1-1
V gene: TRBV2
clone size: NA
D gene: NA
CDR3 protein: CASSEPGENVAEAFF
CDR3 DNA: TGTGCCAGCAGTGAACCGGGTGAGAATGTGGCTGAAGCTTTCTTT

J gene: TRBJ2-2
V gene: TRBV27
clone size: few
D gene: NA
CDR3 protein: CASSSGSLGVGELFF
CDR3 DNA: TGTGCCAGCAGTTCGGGGTCGCTGGGGGTCGGGGAGCTGTTTTTT

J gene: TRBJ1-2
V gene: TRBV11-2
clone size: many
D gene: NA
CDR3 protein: CASSLSLGPSYGYTF
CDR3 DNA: TGTGCCAGCAGCTTGAGCCTGGGTCCTTCCTATGGCTACACCTTC

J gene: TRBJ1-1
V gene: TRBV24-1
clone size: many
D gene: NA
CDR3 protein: CATSDSRRQNTEAFF
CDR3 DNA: TGTGCCACCAGTGATTCCCGGAGACAGAACACTGAAGCTTTCTTT

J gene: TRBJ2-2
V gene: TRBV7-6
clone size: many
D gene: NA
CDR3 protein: CASSLTGSTGELFF
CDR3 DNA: TGTGCCAGCAGCTTGACGGGATCCACCGGGGAGCTGTTTTTT

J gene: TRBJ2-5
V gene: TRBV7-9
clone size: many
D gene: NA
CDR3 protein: CASSPMTPPQETQYF
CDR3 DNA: TGTGCCAGCAGCCCGATGACCCCTCCCCAAGAGACCCAGTACTTC

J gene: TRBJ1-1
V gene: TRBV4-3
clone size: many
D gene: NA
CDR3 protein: CASSLQIDRTEAFF
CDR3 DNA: TGCGCCAGCAGCCTCCAAATAGACAGGACAGAAGCTTTCTTT

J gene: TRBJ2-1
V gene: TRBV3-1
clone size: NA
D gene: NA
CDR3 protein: CASYRGEGDEQFF
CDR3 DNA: TGTGCCAGCTACAGGGGGGAGGGCGATGAGCAGTTCTTC

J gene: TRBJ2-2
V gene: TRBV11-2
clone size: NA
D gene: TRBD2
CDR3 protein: CASSRRLTSENTGELFF
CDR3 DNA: TGTGCCAGCAGCCGGCGACTGACTAGCGAGAACACCGGGGAGCTGTTTTTT

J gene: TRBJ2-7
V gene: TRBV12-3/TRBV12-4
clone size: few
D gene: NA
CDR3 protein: CASSFGNTYEQYF
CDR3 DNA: TGTGCCAGCAGTTTTGGAAATACCTACGAGCAGTACTTC

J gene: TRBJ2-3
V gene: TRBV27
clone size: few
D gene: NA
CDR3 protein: CASSLSRVGRDTQYF
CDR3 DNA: TGTGCCAGCAGTTTATCCCGTGTGGGCAGAGATACGCAGTATTTT

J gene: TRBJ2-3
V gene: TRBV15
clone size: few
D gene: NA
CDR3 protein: CATSSQRWSTDTQYF
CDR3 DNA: TGTGCCACCAGCAGCCAACGATGGAGCACAGATACGCAGTATTTT

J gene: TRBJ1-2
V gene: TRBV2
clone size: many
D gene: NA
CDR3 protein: CASKSGTNYGYTF
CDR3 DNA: TGTGCCAGCAAGTCCGGGACCAACTATGGCTACACCTTC

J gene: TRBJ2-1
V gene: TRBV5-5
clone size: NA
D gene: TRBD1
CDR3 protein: CASSTNPGTGANEQFF
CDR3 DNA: TGTGCCAGCAGCACAAATCCCGGGACAGGGGCCAATGAGCAGTTCTTC

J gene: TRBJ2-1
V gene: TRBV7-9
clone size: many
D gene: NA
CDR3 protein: CASSLKVGYNEQFF
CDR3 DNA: TGTGCCAGCAGCTTGAAGGTCGGCTACAATGAGCAGTTCTTC

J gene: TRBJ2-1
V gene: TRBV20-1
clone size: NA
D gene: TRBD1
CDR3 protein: CSAKKPGQGRAGYNEQFF
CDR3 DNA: TGCAGTGCCAAGAAGCCGGGACAGGGAAGGGCGGGCTACAATGAGCAGTTCTTC

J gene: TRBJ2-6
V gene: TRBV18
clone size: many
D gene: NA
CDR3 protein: CASSQDSGANVLTF
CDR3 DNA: TGTGCCAGCTCACAGGATTCTGGGGCCAACGTCCTGACTTTC

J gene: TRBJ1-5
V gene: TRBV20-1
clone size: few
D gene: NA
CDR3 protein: CSASLGRDNQPQHF
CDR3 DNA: TGCAGTGCTAGTCTGGGTAGGGACAATCAGCCCCAGCATTTT

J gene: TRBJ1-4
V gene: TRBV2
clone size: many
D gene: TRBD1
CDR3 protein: CASSEKTGGAEKLFF
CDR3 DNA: TGTGCCAGCAGTGAAAAAACAGGGGGCGCGGAAAAACTGTTTTTT

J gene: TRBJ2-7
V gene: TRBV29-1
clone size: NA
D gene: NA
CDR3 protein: CSVELTDYEQYF
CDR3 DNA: TGCAGCGTTGAACTGACAGACTACGAGCAGTACTTC

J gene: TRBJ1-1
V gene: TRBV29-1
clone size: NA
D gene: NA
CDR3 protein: CSVADATEAFF
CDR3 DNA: TGCAGCGTTGCAGACGCTACTGAAGCTTTCTTT

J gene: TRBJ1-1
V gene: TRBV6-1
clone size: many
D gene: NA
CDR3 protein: CASTRATTDTEAFF
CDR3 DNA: TGTGCCAGCACTAGAGCTACCACGGATACTGAAGCTTTCTTT

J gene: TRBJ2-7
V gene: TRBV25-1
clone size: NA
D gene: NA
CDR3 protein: CASSEYRGIDEQYF
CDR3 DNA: TGTGCCAGCAGTGAATATAGGGGGATCGACGAGCAGTACTTC

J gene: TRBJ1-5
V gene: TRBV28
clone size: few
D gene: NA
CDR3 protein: CASSFMGGAQNQPQHF
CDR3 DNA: TGTGCCAGCAGTTTCATGGGGGGGGCTCAAAATCAGCCCCAGCATTTT

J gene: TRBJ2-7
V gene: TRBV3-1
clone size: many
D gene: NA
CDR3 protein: CASSDSYEQYF
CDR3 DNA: TGTGCCAGCAGCGACAGCTACGAGCAGTACTTC

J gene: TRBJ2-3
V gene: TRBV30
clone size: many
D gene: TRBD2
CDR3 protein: CAWSVLRGSTVDTQYF
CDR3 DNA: TGTGCCTGGAGTGTACTACGCGGGAGCACGGTAGATACGCAGTATTTT

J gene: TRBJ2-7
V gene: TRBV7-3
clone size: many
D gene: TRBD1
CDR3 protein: CASSTEGAHEQYF
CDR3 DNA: TGTGCCAGCAGCACCGAGGGGGCCCACGAGCAGTACTTC

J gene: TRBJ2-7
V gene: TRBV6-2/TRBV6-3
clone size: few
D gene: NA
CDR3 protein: CASSYPTAPYEQYF
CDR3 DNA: TGTGCCAGCAGTTATCCGACCGCCCCCTACGAGCAGTACTTC

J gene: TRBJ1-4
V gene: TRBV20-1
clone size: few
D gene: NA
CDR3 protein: CSAVALRREKLFF
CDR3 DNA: TGCAGTGCTGTGGCCCTGAGGAGGGAAAAACTGTTTTTT

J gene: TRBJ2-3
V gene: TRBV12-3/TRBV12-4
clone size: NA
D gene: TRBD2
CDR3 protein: CASSLRGRARLYF
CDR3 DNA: TGTGCCAGCAGTTTGCGCGGGAGGGCCCGCCTGTATTTT

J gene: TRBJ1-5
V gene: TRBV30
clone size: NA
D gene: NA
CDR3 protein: CAWNSGPRSQPQHF
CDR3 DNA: TGTGCCTGGAATTCGGGCCCCCGAAGCCAGCCCCAGCATTTT

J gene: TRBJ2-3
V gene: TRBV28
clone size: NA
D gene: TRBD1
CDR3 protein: CASSSTGAADTQYF
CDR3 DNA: TGTGCCAGCAGTTCGACAGGGGCGGCAGATACGCAGTATTTT

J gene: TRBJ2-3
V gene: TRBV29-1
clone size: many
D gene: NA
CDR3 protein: CSVGSLGADTQYF
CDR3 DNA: TGCAGCGTTGGCAGTCTAGGGGCAGATACGCAGTATTTT

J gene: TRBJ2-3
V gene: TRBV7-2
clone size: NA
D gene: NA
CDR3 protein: CASSLGTPTGTDTQYF
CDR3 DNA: TGTGCCAGCAGCTTAGGTACCCCTACAGGCACAGATACGCAGTATTTT

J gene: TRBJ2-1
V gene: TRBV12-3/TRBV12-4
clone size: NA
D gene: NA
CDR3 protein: CASCSRVGSYNEQFF
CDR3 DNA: TGTGCCAGCTGTTCGAGGGTGGGCTCCTACAATGAGCAGTTCTTC

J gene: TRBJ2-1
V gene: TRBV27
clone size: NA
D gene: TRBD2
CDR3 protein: CASSLGLAGATKQFF
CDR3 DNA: TGTGCCAGCAGCCTGGGACTAGCGGGGGCAACCAAGCAGTTCTTC

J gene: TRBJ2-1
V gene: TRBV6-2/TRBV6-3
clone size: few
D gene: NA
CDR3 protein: CATSVLNEQFF
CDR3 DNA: TGTGCCACCTCTGTACTAAATGAGCAGTTCTTC

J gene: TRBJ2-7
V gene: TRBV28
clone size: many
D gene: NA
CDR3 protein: CASSPTTGKSSYEQYF
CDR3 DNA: TGTGCCAGCAGTCCGACCACAGGAAAGAGCTCCTACGAGCAGTACTTC

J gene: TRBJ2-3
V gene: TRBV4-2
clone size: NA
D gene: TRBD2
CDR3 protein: CASSSRGLAGGGRTDTQYF
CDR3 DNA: TGTGCCAGCAGCTCCAGGGGACTAGCGGGGGGAGGCCGCACAGATACGCAGTATTTT

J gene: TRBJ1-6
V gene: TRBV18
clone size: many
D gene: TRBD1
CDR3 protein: CASSRTGEGLHF
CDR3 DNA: TGTGCCAGCTCAAGGACAGGGGAAGGCCTCCACTTT

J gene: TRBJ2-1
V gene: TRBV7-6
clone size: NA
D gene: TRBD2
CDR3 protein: CASSLGSGTSDEQFF
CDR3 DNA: TGTGCCAGCAGCTTAGGATCCGGGACTAGCGATGAGCAGTTCTTC

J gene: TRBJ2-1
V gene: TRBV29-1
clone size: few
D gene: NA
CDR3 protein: CSVRGGEQFF
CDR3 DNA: TGCAGCGTCCGAGGCGGTGAGCAGTTCTTC

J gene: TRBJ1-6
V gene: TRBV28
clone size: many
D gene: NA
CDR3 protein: CASRTSSSPLHF
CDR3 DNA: TGTGCCAGCAGGACGAGTAGTTCACCCCTCCACTTT

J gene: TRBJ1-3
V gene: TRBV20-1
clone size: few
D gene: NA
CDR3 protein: CSAGRGNTIYF
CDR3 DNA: TGCAGTGCTGGGCGAGGAAACACCATATATTTT

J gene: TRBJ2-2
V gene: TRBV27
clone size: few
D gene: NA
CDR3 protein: CASTDRGELFF
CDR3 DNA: TGTGCCAGCACCGACAGAGGGGAGCTGTTTTTT